This paragraph reports one TCR beta chain. The antigen is unknown. The data were taken from a study of T-cell memory formation after mild COVID-19. Turning to the study itself: Across donors, TCR clusters were largely donor specific.

Study results and caveats: Cross-reactive memory seemingly joined, as some responding clones were found in pre-infection memory.

One entry per CDR3 protein, called by TCRdb with MiXCR from the 5' RACE reads. The repertoire includes just over 200,000 distinct CDR3 sequences, 9.5% to 10% of them detected once, and roughly 3.5% sits in the top ten. V lost 6 bases to trimming and J lost 5 bases; unmatched junction nucleotides: 4. The CDR3 totals 14 residues. Germline V lookup: CDR1 MNHEY, CDR2 SVGEGT. This TCR came from a man in his late teens or twenties who had mild COVID-19 (a few samples of this study predate the infection). Cell type and time point are not known. The chain joins TRBV6-2 or TRBV6-3 to TRBJ2-1, with 10 bases matching TRBD2. Sequences were obtained from PBMCs or a T cell subset sorted from them (not recorded which). The CDR3 region is CASSQRGGHNEQFF. CDR3 in DNA: TGTGCCAGCAGCCAGCGGGGGGGCCACAATGAGCAGTTCTTC.